This T cell receptor (beta chain) originates from a study of blood T cell repertoires in COVID-19. CDR3 length: 14 residues. Germline lookup yields CDR1 SSHAT and CDR2 FNYEAQ (reference sequence). As originally analysed: By means of reference gene primer amplification, nucleated cell counts were estimated. Only in-frame clones appear in the TCRdb table, and some are missing; sequencing was by immunoSEQ multiplex PCR. That table furnishes V, J and clone size, whereas the DNA furnished D and trimming. The sample includes about 72,000 clones, approximately 90% of them seen just once. Note on this clone: One junction end does not reproduce the germline sequence, and a read error may be involved.

Specimen: peripheral blood. The gene calls are TRBV7-7 and TRBJ2-5, with TRBD1 matching over 10 bases. The sequence was obtained from a woman aged 60-70 years with active COVID-19. The CDR3: CASSRTGGGETQYF. The CDR3 DNA is TGTGCTAGCAGCCGGACAGGGGGAGGAGAGACCCAGTACTTC.